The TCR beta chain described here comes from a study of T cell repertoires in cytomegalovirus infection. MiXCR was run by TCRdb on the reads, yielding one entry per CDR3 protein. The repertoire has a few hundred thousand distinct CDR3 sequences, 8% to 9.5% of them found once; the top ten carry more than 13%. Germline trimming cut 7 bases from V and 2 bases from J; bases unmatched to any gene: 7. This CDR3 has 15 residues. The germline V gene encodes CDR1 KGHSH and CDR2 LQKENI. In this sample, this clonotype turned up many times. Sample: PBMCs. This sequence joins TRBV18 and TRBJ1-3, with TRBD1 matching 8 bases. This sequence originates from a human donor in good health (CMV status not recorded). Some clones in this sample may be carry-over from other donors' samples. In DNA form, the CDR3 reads TGTGCCAGCTTCTACGGACAGGGAGCTGGAAACACCATATATTTT. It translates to CASFYGQGAGNTIYF.